The 8 T cell receptor beta chains below all came from one sample that was sequenced in a study of kidney transplant recipient with SARS-CoV-2 infection (dated by TCRdb to the early 2020s). This sample was sequenced with an Illumina MiSeq. TCRdb trimmed the raw reads at Q25, called clones with MiXCR and kept productive beta chains. Each entry is one CDR3 protein sequence, shown with its most common DNA and genes. For this sample the table gives 250,000 or so distinct CDR3 sequences, of which 25% to 30% were detected only once. The biggest ten clones account for 6% to 8.5% of the sample. Taken with the paper, the label for time point translates to: pre-pandemic baseline sample and day 111 after first positive SARS-CoV-2 test. Source: a blood sample, taken at baseline and between days 110 and 120 from a kidney transplant recipient. The receptors originated from a young adult male patient who had COVID-19 and was a kidney transplant recipient. Some T cells may originate with the graft donor following a transplant.

Many counts were recorded for this clonotype. The chain joins TRBV3-2 to TRBJ2-4; the tabulated D call, TRBD1, remains unverified against the DNA. TRBV3-2 is shown as a pseudogene. The CDR3 spans 13 residues. This CDR3 is CASSPPSKNIQYF. CDR3 DNA: TGTGCCAGCAGCCCCCCCTCCAAAAACATTCAGTACTTC.

This clonotype was seen ten or more times. V gene TRBV12-5 combines with J gene TRBJ1-5; TRBD1 might be the D (6 bases). This CDR3 region has 15 residues. V lost 6 bases to trimming and J lost 0 bases, with 12 bases between them. CDR1 LGHNT and CDR2 FRNRAP come from the germline V gene. CDR3 residues: CASGTQGPSNQPQHF. DNA of the CDR3: TGTGCTAGTGGGACCCAGGGGCCTAGCAATCAGCCCCAGCATTTT.

There are many counts of this clonotype. This sequence joins TRBV10-3 and TRBJ1-1; no reliable D call. Per the germline V gene, CDR1 is ENHRY and CDR2 is SYGVKD. V lost 3 bases to trimming and J lost 1 base, with 6 bases between them. The CDR3 has 13 residues. The CDR3 sequence is CAISDSENTEAFF. Written as DNA, the CDR3 is TGTGCCATCAGTGATAGCGAGAACACTGAAGCTTTCTTT.

This clonotype was recorded only once. A much larger clone lies a single base off, so this may be a read error. This chain connects TRBV4-3 to TRBJ2-4, with D uncertain. Matching the DNA end better, TRBJ2-7 makes the J call doubtful. Germline CDR1 reads LGHNA; CDR2 reads YSLEER. The CDR3 totals 14 residues. The chain's CDR3 is CASGQDLGTYEQYF. The CDR3 DNA follows: TGCGCCAGCGGCCAAGATTTGGGCACCTACGAGCAGTACTTC.

The J gene is TRBJ1-1, the V gene TRBV20-1, with a weak D call TRBD1 (5 bases). Looked up from germline, CDR1 is DFQATT and CDR2 is SNEGSKA (reference sequence). This CDR3 spans 16 amino acids. Trimming pared 4 bases from V and 2 bases from J, leaving 20 bases between. The CDR3 DNA is TGCAGTGCTACTAACCAATACGGGGGATTAAACACTGAAGCTTTCTTT. This gives the protein CSATNQYGGLNTEAFF.

Turning to this clonotype: A much larger clone differs from this one at a single base, so this may be a read error. V and J are TRBV11-1 and TRBJ1-2; D is uncertain. The germline V and J ends were trimmed by 5 bases and 6 bases, with 25 bases remaining between them. Per the germline V gene, CDR1 is SGHAT and CDR2 is FQDESV (reference sequence). This CDR3 region has 17 residues. The CDR3 DNA follows: TGTGCCAGCAGCAAAGCATTTAAGGCTGGAAAGACCCATGGCTACACCTTC. It encodes CASSKAFKAGKTHGYTF.

In regard to this clonotype: Lacking the conserved final phenylalanine or tryptophan, this CDR3 likely reflects a read error. The chain is built from TRBV11-1 and TRBJ1-1, with TRBD1 matching 7 bases. V dropped 5 bases and J dropped 5; count of bases not matched to a gene: 8. CDR3 length equals 14 residues. Germline V gene data show CDR1 as SGHAT and CDR2 as FQDESV (reference sequence). The CDR3 bases are TGTGCCAGCAGCCGACTGGGCAGGGGGACTGAAGCTTTCTCT. Its translation is CASSRLGRGTEAFS.

As regards this clonotype: A clone one base away is much larger, so this may be a read error. J is TRBJ1-2 and V is TRBV19; D is undetermined. The CDR3 has 15 residues. CDR1 and CDR2 (germline): LNHDA, SQIVND (reference sequence). The CDR3 loop reads CAGSIDHVGPYGYTF. The CDR3 DNA follows: TGTGCCGGTAGTATAGATCACGTAGGTCCGTATGGCTACACCTTC.